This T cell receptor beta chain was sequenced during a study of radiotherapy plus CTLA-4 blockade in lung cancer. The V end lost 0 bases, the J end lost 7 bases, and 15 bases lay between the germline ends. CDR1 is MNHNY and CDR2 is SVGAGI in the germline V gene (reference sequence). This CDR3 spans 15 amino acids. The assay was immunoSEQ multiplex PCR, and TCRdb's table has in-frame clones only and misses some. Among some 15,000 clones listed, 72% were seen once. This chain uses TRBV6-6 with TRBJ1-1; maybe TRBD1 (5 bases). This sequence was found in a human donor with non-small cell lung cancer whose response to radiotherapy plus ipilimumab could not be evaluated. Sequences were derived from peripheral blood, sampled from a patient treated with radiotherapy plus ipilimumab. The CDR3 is CASSYSADGGVEAFF. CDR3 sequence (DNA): TGTGCCAGCAGTTACTCAGCTGACGGGGGGGTTGAAGCTTTCTTT.